This T cell receptor beta chain was profiled in a study of technical replicates of blood from several donors. This CDR3 has 14 residues. Trimming removed 2 bases at V and 0 bases at J, with 9 bases between. CDR1 is SGHKS, CDR2 YYEKEE, per germline (reference sequence). The protocol was immunoSEQ multiplex PCR, while the TCRdb copy is restricted to in-frame clones and leaves out a portion. The sample holds roughly 60,000 clones, about 95% seen once. Sequencing was done on a sample of PBMCs. The chain carries TRBV5-5 and TRBJ2-7, with unresolved D. This TCR was recovered from a human donor in good health. Some clones in this sample may be carry-over from other donors' samples. The CDR3 nucleotides are TGTGCCAGCAGCTTTCTCGGTGACTCCTACGAGCAGTACTTC. Its translation is CASSFLGDSYEQYF.